This T cell receptor beta chain was found in a study of cytomegalovirus exposure and HLA in healthy donors. Both 60 Vbeta primers and 13 Jbeta primers went into the PCR. The data were produced by immunoSEQ multiplex PCR, yet TCRdb's version contains in-frame clones alone and is incomplete. The sample lists 200,000 to 250,000 clones; 85% to 90% were seen once. The CDR3 loop spans 16 amino acids. Germline V gene sequence: CDR1 SGHAT, CDR2 FQNNGV. Deletions cut 5 bases from V and 7 bases from J, with 21 bases between. The sequenced material came from PBMCs. This chain joins TRBV11-2 and TRBJ1-5; no clear D. This TCR was recovered from a human donor in good health. CDR3 sequence (DNA): TGTGCCAGCAGCCCAGCCCGAGGGTTGAGGAAACAGCCCCAGCATTTT. Its protein is CASSPARGLRKQPQHF.